Below are 19 T cell receptor beta chains sequenced from a single sample in a study of blood T cell repertoires in COVID-19 (TCRdb year 2020). The method behind the library was the immunoSEQ multiplex PCR assay. TCRdb holds this immuneACCESS table with in-frame rearrangements only. Some clones are missing; in checked studies, unresolved V genes explain under half, and the rest has no known cause. The sample includes roughly 500,000 clones, with roughly nine tenths observed a single time. Over 0.7% of the sample is taken by the ten largest. The sample consisted of peripheral blood. The source is a young man with COVID-19, enrolled during active disease.

J is TRBJ2-7 and V is TRBV5-4; 14 bases are shared with TRBD2. Trimming at V came to 0 bases and at J to 7 bases, leaving 6 bases not matched to a gene. This CDR3 comprises 16 residues. CDR1 SGHNT and CDR2 YYREEE come from the germline V gene (reference sequence). CDR3 protein: CASSLGTSGRLGEQYF. The CDR3, as DNA: TGTGCCAGCAGCTTGGGGACTAGCGGGAGGCTGGGAGAGCAGTACTTC.

The J gene is TRBJ1-1, the V gene TRBV29-1, with D perhaps matching TRBD1 (5 bases). Trimming removed 5 bases from V and 6 bases from J, with 16 bases in between. There are 13 residues in the CDR3. Germline CDR1 SQVTM, CDR2 ANQGSEA. The CDR3 DNA reads as TGCAGCGTTTCTGACAGATACCACGCTGAAGCTTTCTTT. It codes for CSVSDRYHAEAFF.

V usage is TRBV4-2 and J usage is TRBJ2-3, with TRBD2 matching 15 bases. The CDR3 is made up of 16 amino acids. Germline V gene data show CDR1 as LGHNA and CDR2 as YNFKEQ. The junction had 6 bases not matched to a gene; V was cut back by 5 bases and J by 6 bases. The CDR3 protein is CASSDSGTSGRDTQYF. CDR3 nucleotide sequence: TGTGCCAGCAGCGACTCCGGGACTAGCGGGAGGGATACGCAGTATTTT.

This sequence joins TRBV10-1 and TRBJ2-1, with a possible D match to TRBD2 (5 bases). In germline, CDR1 is WNHNN, CDR2 SYGVQD (reference sequence). Trimming pared 5 bases from V and 4 bases from J, leaving 9 bases between. The CDR3 has 13 residues. CDR3 in DNA: TGCGCCAGCAGTTTCACTAGTTACAATGAGCAGTTCTTC. It encodes CASSFTSYNEQFF.

The V call is TRBV19, the J call TRBJ2-1; D is unclear. This CDR3 has 15 residues. Germline values: CDR1 LNHDA, CDR2 SQIVND (reference sequence). Trimming removed 1 base from V and 0 bases from J, with 7 bases in between. The CDR3: CASSIGVSSYNEQFF. The CDR3 coding sequence is TGTGCCAGTAGTATAGGCGTAAGCTCCTACAATGAGCAGTTCTTC.

A note on this clone: Additional DNA sequences in this sample encode the identical CDR3. The chain links TRBV5-1 to TRBJ2-3; tentatively, D is TRBD2 (6 bases). V lost 2 bases, J lost 1 base, and 8 bases lay in between. Germline-derived CDR1 and CDR2 are SGHRS and YFSETQ. The CDR3 is 14 residues long. The CDR3 DNA reads as TGCGCCAGCAGCTTTTCGGGGGGCACAGATACGCAGTATTTT. Its protein is CASSFSGGTDTQYF.

V usage is TRBV7-3 and J usage is TRBJ2-1; unclear D gene. Germline values: CDR1 SGHTA, CDR2 FQGTGA. The V end lost 0 bases, the J end lost 10 bases, and 16 bases lay between the germline ends. The CDR3 is 15 residues long. The CDR3 spells CASSLTLVTGGEQFF. The CDR3 DNA reads as TGTGCCAGCAGCTTAACGCTCGTCACCGGCGGCGAGCAGTTCTTC.

This sequence joins TRBV7-9 and TRBJ2-1; TRBD2 matches 8 bases. Germline CDR1 reads SEHNR; CDR2 reads FQNEAQ (reference sequence). CDR3 size: 12 residues. For the CDR3, the DNA is TGTGCAATAGCGGGATCCTACAATGAGCAGTTCTTC. This codes for CAIAGSYNEQFF. Using reference TRBV7-9 and TRBJ2-1 for the parts outside the CDR3, the full variable domain is DTGVSQNPRHKITKRGQNVTFRCDPISEHNRLYWYRQTLGQGPEFLTYFQNEAQLEKSRLLSDRFSAERPKGSFSTLEIQRTEQGDSAMYLCAIAGSYNEQFFGPGTRLTVL.

The chain uses TRBV10-3 and TRBJ2-3, with TRBD2 identical over 7 bases. V trimming: 10 bases; J trimming: 1 base; junction bases outside the gene matches: 8. Germline-derived CDR1 and CDR2 are ENHRY and SYGVKD. CDR3 length: 14 residues. Here the CDR3 reads CASSFAGGTDTQYF. CDR3 DNA: TGTGCCAGCAGCTTCGCGGGGGGCACAGATACGCAGTATTTT.

This clone was counted a single time. V usage is TRBV6-1 and J usage is TRBJ2-7; TRBD1 aligns across 8 bases. This CDR3 spans 16 amino acids. Trimming cost V 3 bases and J 4 bases; bases outside gene matches: 11. Germline CDR1 MNHNS, CDR2 SASEGT. The CDR3 is CASSDPQGAGYYEQYF. As DNA, the CDR3 is TGTGCCAGCAGTGATCCTCAGGGGGCGGGGTATTACGAGCAGTACTTC.

This rearrangement joins TRBV2 to TRBJ1-6; D is unclear. Trimming cost V 1 base and J 6 bases, with 7 bases left between them. The CDR3 is 14 residues long. Germline V CDR1 and CDR2: SNHLY, FYNNEI. Here the CDR3 reads CASSEVTVNSPLHF. CDR3 DNA: TGTGCCAGCAGTGAAGTAACGGTTAATTCACCCCTCCACTTT.

Note on this clone: Other nucleotide sequences from this sample produce the same CDR3. V usage is TRBV19 and J usage is TRBJ2-7; tentatively, D is TRBD2 (5 bases). The V end was cut by 1 base, the J end by 1 base, with 8 bases between. CDR3 size: 14 residues. The germline gives CDR1 LNHDA, CDR2 SQIVND (reference sequence). The CDR3, as DNA: TGTGCCAGTAGTATAGGTACGGGATCCTACGAGCAGTACTTC. Its protein product is CASSIGTGSYEQYF.

The chain carries TRBV11-2 and TRBJ2-2; 9 bases map to TRBD2. The V gene end was trimmed by 5 bases and the J gene end by 2 bases; junction bases not matched to a gene: 3. The CDR3 runs 15 residues. Germline-derived CDR1 and CDR2 are SGHAT and FQNNGV. CDR3 loop: CASSQGLANTGELFF. In DNA, the CDR3 is TGTGCCAGCAGCCAGGGACTAGCAAACACCGGGGAGCTGTTTTTT.

The chain is built from TRBV19 and TRBJ2-1; D may be TRBD2 (6 bases). Trimming cost V 1 base and J 9 bases, with 10 bases left between them. The germline V gene has CDR1 LNHDA and CDR2 SQIVND (reference sequence). This CDR3 contains 13 residues. The DNA for the CDR3 is TGTGCCAGTAGTATAGGGCCCGGGGGTGAGCAGTTCTTC. Amino acids: CASSIGPGGEQFF.

The V call is TRBV6-5, the J call TRBJ2-3; 14 bases line up with TRBD2. In germline, CDR1 is MNHEY, CDR2 SVGAGI. V trimming: 8 bases; J trimming: 6 bases; junction bases outside the gene matches: 7. This CDR3 region has 15 residues. Here the CDR3 reads CASRQTSGRVDTQYF. CDR3 DNA: TGTGCCAGCCGACAGACTAGCGGGAGGGTGGATACGCAGTATTTT.

Only one count was recorded for this clone. The chain carries TRBV15 and TRBJ1-1, with TRBD1 matching 8 bases. The CDR3 loop spans 15 amino acids. Germline-derived CDR1 and CDR2 are LNHNV and YYDKDF (reference sequence). V was pared by 4 bases and J by 0 bases, with 4 bases of the junction left unmatched. The CDR3 region is CATSTYRGMNTEAFF. The DNA of the CDR3 is TGTGCCACCAGCACATACAGGGGGATGAACACTGAAGCTTTCTTT.

The chain joins TRBV21-1 to TRBJ2-1; the table gives TRBD1 as D, unverified against the DNA. TRBV21-1 is a recognized pseudogene. The length of the CDR3 is 23 residues. The chain's CDR3 is CASSKGRDRGQNCATNSYNEQFF. The CDR3 DNA sequence: TGTGCCAGCAGCAAAGGAAGGGACAGGGGTCAAAACTGCGCGACCAACTCCTACAATGAGCAGTTCTTC.

The rearrangement links TRBV11-2 to TRBJ2-2; 8 bases line up with TRBD2. CDR3 length: 13 amino acids. Trimming took 3 bases from V and 12 from J; bases not matched to a gene: 6. Germline loops: CDR1 SGHAT, CDR2 FQNNGV. CDR3 protein: CASSLPGLVKLFF. CDR3 bases: TGTGCCAGCAGCTTGCCGGGACTAGTGAAGCTGTTTTTT.

The chain employs TRBV5-4 and TRBJ2-1; 11 positions match TRBD2. The CDR3 spans 17 residues. CDR1 is SGHNT and CDR2 is YYREEE in the germline V gene (reference sequence). Trimming took 0 bases from V and 0 from J; bases not matched to a gene: 2. The CDR3 here is CASSLGLAGNSYNEQFF. DNA of the CDR3: TGTGCCAGCAGCTTGGGACTAGCGGGAAACTCCTACAATGAGCAGTTCTTC.